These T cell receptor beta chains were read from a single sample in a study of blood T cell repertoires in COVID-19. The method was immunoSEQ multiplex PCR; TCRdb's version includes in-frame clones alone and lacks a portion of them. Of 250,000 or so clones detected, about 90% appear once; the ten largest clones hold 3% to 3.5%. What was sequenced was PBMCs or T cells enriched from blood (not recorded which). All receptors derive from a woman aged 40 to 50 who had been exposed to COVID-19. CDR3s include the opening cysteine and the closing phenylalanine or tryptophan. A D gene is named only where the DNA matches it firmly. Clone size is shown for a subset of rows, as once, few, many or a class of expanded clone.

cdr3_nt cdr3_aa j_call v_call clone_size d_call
TGTGCCACCAGTGATGCACGGGACAGTAGTTATGGCAATGAGCAGTTCTTC CATSDARDSSYGNEQFF TRBJ2-1 TRBV24-1 NA TRBD1
TGTGCCAGCACCCTCGGTGGGGGAGGGACACCCCTCCACTTT CASTLGGGGTPLHF TRBJ1-6 TRBV27 once NA
TGTGCCAGCAGCCAAGACAGGCCGCACTTATATAGCAATCAGCCCCAGCATTTT CASSQDRPHLYSNQPQHF TRBJ1-5 TRBV3-1/TRBV3-2 NA NA
TGTGCCAGTAGTATAAGGGAGACCGGGGAGCTGTTTTTT CASSIRETGELFF TRBJ2-2 TRBV7-8 NA NA
TGCGCCAGCAGCTTACAAGACGACAGGAACACTGAAGCTTTCTTT CASSLQDDRNTEAFF TRBJ1-1 TRBV5-1 NA NA
TGTGCCTGGAGCGGGAGGACAGGGCCCTCTGGAAACACCATATATTTT CAWSGRTGPSGNTIYF TRBJ1-3 TRBV30 NA TRBD1
TGTGCCAGCTCACTCGCAACCCCACAGTCTAATGAAAAACTGTTTTTT CASSLATPQSNEKLFF TRBJ1-4 TRBV18 NA NA
TGTGCCAGCAGCTCCCTCTTGGCGGCTGCGTACATTCAGTACTTC CASSSLLAAAYIQYF TRBJ2-4 TRBV7-9 NA NA
TGTGCCAGCAGCTTAGCTATGGTCAGGGGATTTGAAGCTTTCTTT CASSLAMVRGFEAFF TRBJ1-1 TRBV7-2 NA NA
TGTGCCAGCTCACCACGGGGGGAGGGTACTGAAGCTTTCTTT CASSPRGEGTEAFF TRBJ1-1 TRBV18 NA NA
TGTGCCAGCAGTTTGCGCGGGGGGGCCCGTACGTACAATGAGCAGTTCTTC CASSLRGGARTYNEQFF TRBJ2-1 TRBV27 NA TRBD2
TGTGCCAGCAGCTTAGTGACAGGGGGTTCACCCCTCCACTTT CASSLVTGGSPLHF TRBJ1-6 TRBV7-9 NA TRBD1
TGTGCCAGCAGCTTAGGACTAGCAGATACGCAGTATTTT CASSLGLADTQYF TRBJ2-3 TRBV7-6 NA NA
TGTGCCATCAGTGAGACAGGGGGCATTTATGGCTACACCTTC CAISETGGIYGYTF TRBJ1-2 TRBV10-3 NA TRBD1
TGTGCCAGCAGCCAAGAGGGAGAAGGGCCTTATCAGCCCCAGCATTTT CASSQEGEGPYQPQHF TRBJ1-5 TRBV4-2 NA NA
TGTGCCAGCAGTTGGGGAGTAAGGTCCTACGAGCAGTACTTC CASSWGVRSYEQYF TRBJ2-7 TRBV6-5 NA NA
TGTGCCAGCAGCTTAGCCCCCCTAGGGGCAGGGCTGTCCTATAATTCACCCCTCCACTTT CASSLAPLGAGLSYNSPLHF TRBJ1-6 TRBV7-2 few NA
TGTGCCAGCAGCTCGGAGGCCACCGGGGTTGGGGCGGGGAAATCGCCTGAAGCTTTCTTT CASSSEATGVGAGKSPEAFF TRBJ1-1 TRBV9 once NA
TGTGCCAGCAGCTTAGGGGACAGGAGTCCTGGGGCCAACGTCCTGACTTTC CASSLGDRSPGANVLTF TRBJ2-6 TRBV7-3 NA TRBD1
TGTGCCAGTAGTTCCCTAGGACTAGCGGGGAGCTATGAGCAGTTCTTC CASSSLGLAGSYEQFF TRBJ2-1 TRBV19 NA TRBD2
TGCAGCGTTGTAAGGGACACGGTACGTGGCTACACCTTC CSVVRDTVRGYTF TRBJ1-2 TRBV29-1 once NA
TGTGCCACCGCCGGTGGGCCGGTTTCACCCCTCCACTTT CATAGGPVSPLHF TRBJ1-6 TRBV10-3 NA NA
TGTGCCACCAGTGGAGGCGGGAGGGGGAACGTCGGGGAGCTGTTTTTT CATSGGGRGNVGELFF TRBJ2-2 TRBV24-1 NA TRBD2
TGTGCCAGCAGCTACAGGGCGAGGACTGAAGCTTTCTTT CASSYRARTEAFF TRBJ1-1 TRBV7-6 NA NA
TGTGCCAGCAGTTACCAGGGAGCGGGGCACGGCGGGGAGCTGTTTTTT CASSYQGAGHGGELFF TRBJ2-2 TRBV6-5 NA TRBD2
TGTGCCAGCAGTGCACAACGGGGTAACTATGGCTACACCTTC CASSAQRGNYGYTF TRBJ1-2 TRBV2 NA NA
TGTGCCAGCAGTTTTTCCATGGCCGGGGCTTTCTTT CASSFSMAGAFF TRBJ1-1 TRBV12-3/TRBV12-4 NA NA